What follows describes a single TCR beta chain. Its antigen is unknown. Each sample contributed about 10^5 TCR templates to the assay. TCRdb keeps only in-frame clones here, not all; method: immunoSEQ multiplex PCR. The sample shows roughly 56,000 clones, 85% to 95% of them seen only once. Germline V CDR1 and CDR2: MDHEN, SYDVKM. The CDR3 spans 13 residues. V was clipped by 2 bases and J by 5 bases, with 9 bases between them. This record comes from a study of siplizumab effects on memory and regulatory T cells. Study-level points and caveats: The diversity of naive T cells seemed greater than that of memory cells, and their alloresponse contribution seemed major. Confirmation was lacking for the suppressive function of proliferating Tregs derived from siplizumab cultures.

V usage is TRBV28 and J usage is TRBJ2-5; D assignment may be TRBD1 or TRBD2 (5 bases each). The receptor was derived from a human donor in good health. The source material was CD8+ T cells sorted from blood. CDR3 in amino acids: CASSLEGRETQYF. The CDR3 DNA follows: TGTGCCAGCAGTTTAGAGGGGCGGGAGACCCAGTACTTC.